The 12 T cell receptor beta chains below were found in one sample sequenced in a study of cytomegalovirus exposure and HLA in healthy donors. Assay used: immunoSEQ multiplex PCR; TCRdb lists only in-frame clones, some missing. This table holds some 160,000 clones, around 89% found once. Sequencing used PBMCs. The receptors originated from a man younger than 35 in good health and CMV-seronegative.

This chain joins TRBV5-6 and TRBJ1-5; D is ambiguous. In germline, CDR1 is SGHDT, CDR2 YYEEEE. CDR3 size: 13 residues. V lost 0 bases to trimming and J lost 6 bases, with 7 bases between them. In DNA form, the CDR3 reads TGTGCCAGCAGCTTGGGAGCCGCTCAGCCCCAGCATTTT. Translation gives CASSLGAAQPQHF.

This chain connects TRBV28 to TRBJ1-6, with 8 bases that match TRBD1. CDR1 MDHEN and CDR2 SYDVKM come from the germline V gene. This CDR3 has 16 amino acids. Trimming removed 4 bases from V and 7 bases from J; junction bases left unmatched: 9. The CDR3 DNA sequence: TGTGCCAGCAGTTCGACATCCCGGGACAGGAATTCACCCCTCCACTTT. Translation gives CASSSTSRDRNSPLHF.

The V call is TRBV6-1, the J call TRBJ1-4; 9 nucleotides align to TRBD1. The ends lost 4 bases at V and 4 bases at J; junction bases unmatched: 7. This CDR3 comprises 16 residues. Per the germline V gene, CDR1 is MNHNS and CDR2 is SASEGT. The CDR3 spells CASSVPLGQGNEKLFF. CDR3 DNA sequence: TGTGCCAGCAGTGTACCCTTGGGACAGGGTAATGAAAAACTGTTTTTT.

The chain recombines TRBV5-1 with TRBJ2-1; no clear D. Germline assignment: CDR1 SGHRS and CDR2 YFSETQ. Trimming removed 4 bases at V and 7 bases at J, with 15 bases between. The CDR3 has 14 amino acids. The CDR3 DNA is TGCGCCAGCAGCATAATCGGAGCCAGTAATGAGCAGTTCTTC. Residues: CASSIIGASNEQFF.

The chain recombines TRBV13 with TRBJ1-2; 10 bases line up with TRBD1. The CDR3 has 16 amino acids. V shed 5 bases and J 7 bases; nucleotides not matched to a gene: 13. The germline V gene encodes CDR1 PRHDT and CDR2 FYEKMQ (reference sequence). The CDR3 region has the DNA TGTGCCAGCAGCCATCGACCGACAGGGGGCGTCGGTGGCTACACCTTC. Its translation: CASSHRPTGGVGGYTF.

The chain couples TRBV28 to TRBJ1-2; TRBD1 agrees at 10 bases. The CDR3 consists of 15 residues. V shed 6 bases, J shed 3 bases, and the junction held 7 bases outside the gene matches. The germline V gene has CDR1 MDHEN and CDR2 SYDVKM. The CDR3 here is CASRVPGQGYYGYTF. CDR3 in DNA: TGTGCCAGCAGAGTCCCGGGACAGGGGTACTATGGCTACACCTTC.

J is TRBJ1-2 and V is TRBV4-1, with TRBD1 as a possible D gene (6 bases). V shed 1 base and J shed 2 bases, with 14 bases lying between them. The germline gives CDR1 MGHRA, CDR2 YSYEKL. This CDR3 has 16 amino acids. DNA of the CDR3: TGCGCCAGCAGCCAAGGGACAGTACCCACCAACTATGGCTACACCTTC. Its translation: CASSQGTVPTNYGYTF.

In nucleotides, the CDR3 is TGTGCCAGCAGCTCGGGGGGCGCGGTTAACTATGGCTACACCTTC. Its translation is CASSSGGAVNYGYTF. The chain carries TRBV7-9 and TRBJ1-2, with D tentatively TRBD1 (6 bases). The V end was cut by 4 bases, the J end by 1 base, with 13 bases between. Germline CDR1 is SEHNR and CDR2 is FQNEAQ (reference sequence). The CDR3 covers 15 residues.

This clone has a single count. This sequence joins TRBV27 and TRBJ1-1; a weak D match, TRBD1 (6 bases). This CDR3 is 12 amino acids long. Germline CDR1 reads MNHEY; CDR2 reads SMNVEV (reference sequence). V gave up 4 bases and J gave up 5 bases, with 8 bases separating them. CDR3 nucleotides: TGTGCCAGCAGTTCAGGGGTAACTGAAGCTTTCTTT. Translation: CASSSGVTEAFF.

The chain couples TRBV27 to TRBJ2-3, with D uncertain. V lost 5 bases, J lost 2 bases, and 5 bases lay in between. Germline CDR1 reads MNHEY; CDR2 reads SMNVEV (reference sequence). The CDR3 runs to 12 residues. DNA for the CDR3: TGTGCCAGCAGTACAAACACAGATACGCAGTATTTT. It is translated as CASSTNTDTQYF.

There are a few counts of this clone. J is TRBJ2-1 and V is TRBV10-3, with TRBD1 matching over 7 bases. V lost 3 bases and J lost 0; bases outside the gene matches: 5. CDR3 length: 16 residues. Per the germline V gene, CDR1 is ENHRY and CDR2 is SYGVKD. CDR3 in DNA: TGTGCCATCAGTGAAGGGGGCGGATTCTCCTACAATGAGCAGTTCTTC. It codes for CAISEGGGFSYNEQFF.

The chain is built from TRBV7-8 and TRBJ2-1; perhaps TRBD1 as D (6 bases). Trimming removed 4 bases at V and 4 bases at J, with 17 bases between. The germline gives CDR1 SGHVS, CDR2 FQNEAQ. The CDR3 runs 16 residues. CDR3 coding DNA: TGTGCCAGCAGCTCCGCCCTTCTACAGGGATACAATGAGCAGTTCTTC. The encoded protein is CASSSALLQGYNEQFF. The variable domain in full, completed from reference TRBV7-8 and TRBJ2-1, reads GAGVSQSPRYKVAKRGQDVALRCDPISGHVSLFWYQQALGQGPEFLTYFQNEAQLDKSGLPSDRFFAERPEGSVSTLKIQRTQQEDSAVYLCASSSALLQGYNEQFFGPGTRLTVL.